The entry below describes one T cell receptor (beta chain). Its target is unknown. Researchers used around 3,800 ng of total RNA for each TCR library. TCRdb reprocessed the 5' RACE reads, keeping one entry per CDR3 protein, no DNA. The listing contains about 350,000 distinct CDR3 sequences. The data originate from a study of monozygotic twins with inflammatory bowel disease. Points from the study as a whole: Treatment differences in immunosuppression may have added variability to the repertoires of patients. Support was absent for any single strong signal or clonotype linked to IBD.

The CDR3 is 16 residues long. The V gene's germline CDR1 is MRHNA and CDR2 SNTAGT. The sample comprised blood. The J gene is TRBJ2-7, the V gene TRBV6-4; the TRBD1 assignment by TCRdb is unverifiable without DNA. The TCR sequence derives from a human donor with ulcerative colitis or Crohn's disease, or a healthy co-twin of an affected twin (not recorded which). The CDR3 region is CASSVGAGGDAYEQYF.